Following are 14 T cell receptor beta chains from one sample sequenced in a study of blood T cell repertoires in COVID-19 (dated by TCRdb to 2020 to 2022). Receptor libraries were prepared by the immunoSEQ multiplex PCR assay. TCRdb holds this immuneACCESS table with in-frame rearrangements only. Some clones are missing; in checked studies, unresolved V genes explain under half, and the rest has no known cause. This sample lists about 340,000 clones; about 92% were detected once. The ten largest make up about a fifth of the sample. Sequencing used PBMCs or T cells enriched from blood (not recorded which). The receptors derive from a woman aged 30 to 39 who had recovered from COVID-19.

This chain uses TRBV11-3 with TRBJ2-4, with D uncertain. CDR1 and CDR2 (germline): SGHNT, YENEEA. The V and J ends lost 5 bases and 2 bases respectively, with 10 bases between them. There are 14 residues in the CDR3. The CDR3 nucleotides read TGTGCCAGCAGCCCTCTGCGGACCAAAAACATTCAGTACTTC. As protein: CASSPLRTKNIQYF. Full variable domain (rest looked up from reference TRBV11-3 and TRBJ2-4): EAGVVQSPRYKIIEKKQPVAFWCNPISGHNTLYWYLQNLGQGPELLIRYENEEAVDDSQLPKDRFSAERLKGVDSTLKIQPAELGDSAVYLCASSPLRTKNIQYFGAGTRLSVL.

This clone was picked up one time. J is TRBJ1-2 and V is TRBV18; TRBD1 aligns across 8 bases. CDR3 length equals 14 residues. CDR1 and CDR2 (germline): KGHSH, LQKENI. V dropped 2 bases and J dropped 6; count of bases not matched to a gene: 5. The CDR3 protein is CASSPTGGSNGYTF. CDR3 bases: TGTGCCAGCTCACCAACAGGGGGTTCAAATGGCTACACCTTC.

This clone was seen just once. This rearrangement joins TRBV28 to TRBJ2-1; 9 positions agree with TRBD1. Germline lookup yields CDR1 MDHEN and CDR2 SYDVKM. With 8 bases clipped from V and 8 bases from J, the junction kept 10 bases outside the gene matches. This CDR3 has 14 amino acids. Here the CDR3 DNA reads TGTGCCAGCGTTCCGGGACAGGGTCGATATGAGCAGTTCTTC. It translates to CASVPGQGRYEQFF. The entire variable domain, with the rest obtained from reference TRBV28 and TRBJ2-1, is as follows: DVKVTQSSRYLVKRTGEKVFLECVQDMDHENMFWYRQDPGLGLRLIYFSYDVKMKEKGDIPEGYSVSREKKERFSLILESASTNQTSMYLCASVPGQGRYEQFFGPGTRLTVL.

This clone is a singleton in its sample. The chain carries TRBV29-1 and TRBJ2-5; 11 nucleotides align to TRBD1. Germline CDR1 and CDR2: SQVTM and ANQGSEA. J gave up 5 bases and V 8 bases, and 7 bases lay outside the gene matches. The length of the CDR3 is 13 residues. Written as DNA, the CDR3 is TGCAGCTTCAAGGACAGGGGGCAGGAGACCCAGTACTTC. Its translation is CSFKDRGQETQYF.

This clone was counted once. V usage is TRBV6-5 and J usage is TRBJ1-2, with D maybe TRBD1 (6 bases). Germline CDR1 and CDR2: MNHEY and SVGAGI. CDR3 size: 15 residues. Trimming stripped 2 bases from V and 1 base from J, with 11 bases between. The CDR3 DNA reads TGTGCCAGCAGTTACGGGACACACCTTAACTATGGCTACACCTTC. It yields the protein CASSYGTHLNYGYTF.

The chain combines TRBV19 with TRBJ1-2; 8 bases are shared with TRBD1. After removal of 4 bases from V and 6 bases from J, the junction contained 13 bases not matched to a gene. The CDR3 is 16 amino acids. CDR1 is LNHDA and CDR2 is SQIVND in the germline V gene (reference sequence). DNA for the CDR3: TGTGCCAGTAGTAGGGGCCCTGGACAGGGCGGTGATGGCTACACCTTC. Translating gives CASSRGPGQGGDGYTF.

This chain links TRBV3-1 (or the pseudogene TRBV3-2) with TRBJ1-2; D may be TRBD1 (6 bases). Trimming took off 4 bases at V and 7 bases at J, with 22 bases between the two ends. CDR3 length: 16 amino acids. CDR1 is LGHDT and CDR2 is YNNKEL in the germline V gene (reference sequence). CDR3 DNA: TGTGCCAGCAGCCGGCGGGGCGGGGGCGTAAGGTCTGGCTACACCTTC. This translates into CASSRRGGGVRSGYTF.

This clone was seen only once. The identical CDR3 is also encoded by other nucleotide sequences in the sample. This chain's CDR3 is CASSPTGGGQPQHF. The CDR3 region has the DNA TGTGCCAGCAGCCCTACAGGGGGCGGGCAGCCCCAGCATTTT. The genes are TRBV28 and TRBJ1-5; 9 bases are a match to TRBD1. J gave up 7 bases and V 6 bases, and 7 bases lay outside the gene matches. The CDR3 contains 14 residues. From germline, CDR1 is MDHEN and CDR2 SYDVKM.

CDR3 in DNA: TGTGCCACCAGCCGGGACAGGGGGGACTATGGCTACACCTTC. It encodes CATSRDRGDYGYTF. V gene TRBV24-1 combines with J gene TRBJ1-2, with 11 nucleotides matching TRBD1. CDR3 size: 14 residues. After removal of 7 bases from V and 3 bases from J, the junction contained 3 bases not matched to a gene. The germline V gene has CDR1 KGHDR and CDR2 SFDVKD.

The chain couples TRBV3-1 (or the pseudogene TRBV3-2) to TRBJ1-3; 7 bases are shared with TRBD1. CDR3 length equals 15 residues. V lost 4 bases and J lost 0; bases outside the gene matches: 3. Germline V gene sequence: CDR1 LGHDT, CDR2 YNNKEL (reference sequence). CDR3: CASSRGQNSGNTIYF. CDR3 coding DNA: TGTGCCAGCAGCCGGGGACAGAACTCTGGAAACACCATATATTTT.

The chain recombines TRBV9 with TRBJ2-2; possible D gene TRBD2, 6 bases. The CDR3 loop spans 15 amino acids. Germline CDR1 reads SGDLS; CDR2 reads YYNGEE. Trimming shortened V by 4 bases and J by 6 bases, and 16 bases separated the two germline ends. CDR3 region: CASSPRLEGPGELFF. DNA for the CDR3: TGTGCCAGCAGCCCCCGACTAGAGGGGCCCGGGGAGCTGTTTTTT. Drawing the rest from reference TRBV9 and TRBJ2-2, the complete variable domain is DSGVTQTPKHLITATGQRVTLRCSPRSGDLSVYWYQQSLDQGLQFLIQYYNGEERAKGNILERFSAQQFPDLHSELNLSSLELGDSALYFCASSPRLEGPGELFFGEGSRLTVL.

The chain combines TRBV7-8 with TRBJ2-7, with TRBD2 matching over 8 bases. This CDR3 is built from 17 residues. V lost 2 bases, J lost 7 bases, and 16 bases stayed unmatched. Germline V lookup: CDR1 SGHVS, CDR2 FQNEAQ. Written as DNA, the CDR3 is TGTGCCAGCAGCTTAACTAGCGGTGGCGTCGTGAGGGGAGAGCAGTACTTC. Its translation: CASSLTSGGVVRGEQYF.

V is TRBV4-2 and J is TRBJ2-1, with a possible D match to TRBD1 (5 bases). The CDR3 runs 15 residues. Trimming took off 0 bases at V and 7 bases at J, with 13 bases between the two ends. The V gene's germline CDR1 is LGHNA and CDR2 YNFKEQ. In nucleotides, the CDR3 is TGTGCCAGCAGCCAAGATGGGGCCGACTTGAATGAGCAGTTCTTC. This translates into CASSQDGADLNEQFF.

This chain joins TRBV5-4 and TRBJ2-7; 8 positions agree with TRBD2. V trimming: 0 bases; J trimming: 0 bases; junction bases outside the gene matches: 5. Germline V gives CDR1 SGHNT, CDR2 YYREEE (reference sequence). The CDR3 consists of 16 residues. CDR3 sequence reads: CASSLAGSGISYEQYF. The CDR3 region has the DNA TGTGCCAGCAGCTTGGCGGGTAGCGGGATCTCCTACGAGCAGTACTTC.